This record covers a single T cell receptor (beta chain). These data originate in a study of OX40 agonist ivuxolimab in advanced cancers. CDR3 size: 14 residues. CDR1 and CDR2 (germline): LNHDA, SQIVND (reference sequence). V lost 5 bases and J 3 bases, leaving 10 bases between the germline ends. The protocol was immunoSEQ multiplex PCR, while the TCRdb copy is restricted to in-frame clones and leaves out a portion. This sample has nearly 55,000 clones; around four fifths occur once, and the top ten carry approximately 1.3%. The TCR sequence derives from an adult with an advanced solid tumor such as melanoma, head and neck, liver or kidney cancer. This sample comprised CD4+ or CD8+ T cells sorted from blood, obtained in a trial of the OX40 agonist ivuxolimab. The rearrangement links TRBV19 to TRBJ1-4; D call uncertain. Written as DNA, the CDR3 is TGTGCCAGTAGTTTCGGGCAAGCTAATGAAAAACTGTTTTTT. Its translation is CASSFGQANEKLFF.